These 17 T cell receptor beta chains originate from one sample sequenced in a study of blood T cell repertoires in COVID-19. Data came from immunoSEQ multiplex PCR; TCRdb stores just in-frame clones and leaves some out. The sample has roughly 670,000 clones, approximately 90% seen once. Material for sequencing was peripheral blood. These receptors were collected from a woman between 18 and 30 years old with acute or convalescent COVID-19.

This clone has only one observation. The V call is TRBV7-9, the J call TRBJ2-3; possible D gene TRBD2, 6 bases. The CDR3 covers 17 residues. The germline gives CDR1 SEHNR, CDR2 FQNEAQ (reference sequence). Trimming stripped 0 bases from V and 1 base from J, with 14 bases between. The CDR3, as DNA: TGTGCCAGCAGCTTAGCTGCGGGGACTCGGGGCACAGATACGCAGTATTTT. Translating it yields CASSLAAGTRGTDTQYF.

This rearrangement joins TRBV27 to TRBJ1-5, with D possibly TRBD1 on 5 matching bases. This CDR3 spans 14 amino acids. Trimming shortened V by 6 bases and J by 0 bases, and 9 bases separated the two germline ends. Germline loops: CDR1 MNHEY, CDR2 SMNVEV (reference sequence). CDR3 sequence: CASRLTGSNQPQHF. CDR3 coding DNA: TGTGCCAGCAGATTAACAGGTAGCAATCAGCCCCAGCATTTT.

The V call is TRBV5-1, the J call TRBJ2-1, with 9 nucleotides matching TRBD2. In germline, CDR1 is SGHRS, CDR2 YFSETQ. The CDR3 spans 14 residues. With 4 bases clipped from V and 4 bases from J, the junction kept 3 bases outside the gene matches. The CDR3 nucleotides are TGCGCCAGCAGCCTTAGCGGGGGTTACAATGAGCAGTTCTTC. Its protein is CASSLSGGYNEQFF. Full variable domain (outside the CDR3, taken from reference TRBV5-1 and TRBJ2-1): KAGVTQTPRYLIKTRGQQVTLSCSPISGHRSVSWYQQTPGQGLQFLFEYFSETQRNKGNFPGRFSGRQFSNSRSEMNVSTLELGDSALYLCASSLSGGYNEQFFGPGTRLTVL.

This clone occurred once. The rearrangement joins TRBV19 to TRBJ1-5; TRBD1 is a possible D gene (6 bases). V was pared by 11 bases and J by 11 bases, with 7 bases between. Germline loops: CDR1 LNHDA, CDR2 SQIVND (reference sequence). The CDR3 length is 8 residues. The CDR3 region has the DNA TGTGCCGGGGACACCCAGCATTTT. It codes for CAGDTQHF.

This chain uses TRBV28 with TRBJ1-2, with 9 bases fitting TRBD1. CDR3 length: 13 residues. Trimming took 6 bases from V and 6 from J; bases not matched to a gene: 5. Germline CDR1 is MDHEN and CDR2 is SYDVKM. The CDR3 here is CASSQQGAHGYTF. CDR3 nucleotides: TGTGCCAGCAGCCAACAGGGGGCGCATGGCTACACCTTC.

The sample holds a few counts of this clone. V gene TRBV7-9 combines with J gene TRBJ2-7, with D uncertain. This CDR3 contains 12 residues. V lost 1 base to trimming and J lost 4 bases, with 5 bases between them. Germline values: CDR1 SEHNR, CDR2 FQNEAQ (reference sequence). The CDR3 DNA reads TGTGCCAGCAGCTTAGTGTCGTACGAGCAGTACTTC. Translated: CASSLVSYEQYF.

In the case of this clone: Just one base apart from a much larger clone, this may be a read error. This sequence joins TRBV5-8 and TRBJ1-2; 9 positions agree with TRBD1. Germline V gives CDR1 SGHTS, CDR2 YDEGEE. The CDR3 extends over 13 amino acids. After removal of 5 bases from V and 4 bases from J, the junction contained 3 bases not matched to a gene. CDR3 nucleotides: TGTGCCAGCAGGTTGACAGGGGGCTATGGCTACACCTTC. Translated: CASRLTGGYGYTF.

The chain has TRBV30 and TRBJ1-3; TRBD1 is a possible D gene (5 bases). The V gene's germline CDR1 is GTSNPN and CDR2 SVGIG (reference sequence). The CDR3 covers 15 residues. The ends were cut back, 3 bases at V and 0 bases at J, with 12 bases in the middle. The CDR3 loop is CAWREQVLSGNTIYF. The CDR3 DNA reads TGTGCCTGGAGGGAACAGGTCCTCTCTGGAAACACCATATATTTT.

This clone was observed a handful of times. The genes are TRBV3-1 (or the pseudogene TRBV3-2) and TRBJ1-2, with a tentative D call TRBD1 (6 bases). Germline values: CDR1 LGHDT, CDR2 YNNKEL (reference sequence). The CDR3 totals 14 residues. V was pared by 2 bases and J by 8 bases, with 15 bases between. Here the CDR3 DNA reads TGTGCCAGCAGCCAAACAGGGTCCCCCGGCGGCTACACCTTC. It specifies CASSQTGSPGGYTF.

The J gene is TRBJ2-7, the V gene TRBV27, with D uncertain. Per germline, CDR1 MNHEY and CDR2 SMNVEV (reference sequence). The CDR3 is made up of 13 amino acids. Trimming took 4 bases from V and 5 from J, leaving 12 bases between them. The chain's CDR3 is CASSSPGRNEQYF. The CDR3 bases are TGTGCCAGCAGTTCCCCGGGTCGGAACGAGCAGTACTTC.

This chain uses TRBV5-1 with TRBJ2-7, with TRBD1 matching 9 bases. Germline V CDR1 and CDR2: SGHRS, YFSETQ. V was clipped by 4 bases and J by 5 bases; unmatched bases: 10. CDR3 length: 15 amino acids. CDR3 loop: CASSASGTGWHEQYF. As DNA, the CDR3 is TGCGCCAGCAGCGCCTCCGGGACAGGGTGGCACGAGCAGTACTTC.

The chain recombines TRBV4-1 with TRBJ1-1; tentatively, D is TRBD1 (5 bases). V was clipped by 0 bases and J by 6 bases, with 20 bases between them. This CDR3 is built from 17 residues. The germline V gene encodes CDR1 MGHRA and CDR2 YSYEKL. CDR3 sequence: CASSQDGGIEGDSEAFF. CDR3 nucleotides: TGCGCCAGCAGCCAAGATGGGGGTATAGAAGGGGACTCTGAAGCTTTCTTT.

This chain uses TRBV21-1 with TRBJ1-2; the DNA was not compared with TRBD1, the D call given in the table. TRBV21-1 is designated a pseudogene. There are 18 residues in the CDR3. The CDR3 reads CASSKVEEPGQGAGGYTF. The CDR3 bases are TGTGCCAGCAGCAAAGTCGAGGAACCGGGACAGGGAGCAGGTGGCTACACCTTC.

The V and J genes are TRBV6-2 or TRBV6-3 and TRBJ2-7; 9 bases are a match to TRBD1. Per the germline V gene, CDR1 is MNHEY and CDR2 is SVGEGT. The ends lost 5 bases at V and 9 bases at J; junction bases unmatched: 14. The CDR3 is made up of 15 amino acids. This chain's CDR3 is CASSPSPDRGLAQYF. The DNA for the CDR3 is TGTGCCAGCAGTCCATCACCGGACAGGGGTTTGGCGCAGTACTTC.

The genes are TRBV6-5 and TRBJ1-5, with D maybe TRBD1 (6 bases). CDR1 and CDR2 from the germline V gene are MNHEY and SVGAGI. This CDR3 is 15 amino acids long. Trimming shortened V by 6 bases and J by 3 bases, and 15 bases separated the two germline ends. CDR3 sequence (DNA): TGTGCCAGCAGACCACAGGGTCTGGTCAATCAGCCCCAGCATTTT. Protein: CASRPQGLVNQPQHF.

The chain has TRBV9 and TRBJ2-1; 8 bases match TRBD1. Germline CDR1 is SGDLS and CDR2 is YYNGEE. V shed 0 bases, J shed 4 bases, and the junction held 18 bases outside the gene matches. CDR3 length: 20 residues. The CDR3 nucleotides read TGTGCCAGCAGCGTAGCAACCCCAAAGGACAGGGCCGACCTATACAATGAGCAGTTCTTC. It codes for CASSVATPKDRADLYNEQFF.

The chain recombines TRBV6-5 with TRBJ1-6; D call uncertain. The germline V gene encodes CDR1 MNHEY and CDR2 SVGAGI. Trimming took off 2 bases at V and 8 bases at J, with 13 bases between the two ends. This CDR3 has 15 residues. DNA of the CDR3: TGTGCCAGCAGTTACGAGGGAGAGACTCATTCACCCCTCCACTTT. Its protein is CASSYEGETHSPLHF.